This is a list of T cell receptor beta chains from one sample in a study of cytotoxic CD8 clonotypes in ibrutinib-treated CLL. The method was immunoSEQ multiplex PCR; TCRdb's version includes in-frame clones alone and lacks a portion of them. The sample contains approximately 300,000 clones, around four fifths of which appear only once. Sequencing used PBMCs, obtained before ibrutinib treatment. The receptors derive from a human donor with chronic lymphocytic leukemia. Both conserved end residues are part of each CDR3. Fields, in order: J gene, V gene, clone size, D gene, CDR3 DNA, CDR3 protein. D genes are given only for firm matches. Rows give clone size only sometimes, using once, few, many, or a class for an expanded clone.

>TRBJ2-7|TRBV6-5|.|TRBD1
TGTGCCAGCAGTTACAATTTGGGGACAGGGGGCGGCGAGCAGTACTTC
CASSYNLGTGGGEQYF
>TRBJ1-5|TRBV6-1|few|.
TGTGCCAGCAGTGAAGCTGGGGTTAGCAATCAGCCCCAGCATTTT
CASSEAGVSNQPQHF
>TRBJ2-3|TRBV27|.|TRBD2
TGTGCCAGCAGTTTATCTCCTAGCGGGAGGCCCGGGGGCACAGATACGCAGTATTTT
CASSLSPSGRPGGTDTQYF
>TRBJ1-1|TRBV25-1|.|.
TGTGCCAGCAGTGAATCTGGTGTTCACACTGAAGCTTTCTTT
CASSESGVHTEAFF
>TRBJ1-5|TRBV15|.|.
TGTGCCACCAGTGCGAGAGATAGCAATCAGCCCCAGCATTTT
CATSARDSNQPQHF
>TRBJ2-6|TRBV6-4|once|.
TGTGCCAGCAGTGACTTGGGGACTGGGGCCAACGTCCTGACTTTC
CASSDLGTGANVLTF
>TRBJ2-7|TRBV15|.|TRBD2
TGTGCCACCAGCAGAGGTTTCTATATGGCGGGAGCCGTCCGATCCTACGAGCAGTACTTC
CATSRGFYMAGAVRSYEQYF
>TRBJ2-3|TRBV9|.|TRBD2
TGTGCCAGCAGCGTAGAGGGTAGCGGGGGCGTAGATACGCAGTATTTT
CASSVEGSGGVDTQYF
>TRBJ2-3|TRBV5-1|once|TRBD1
TGCGCCAGCACCACCGGGACAGGGGGAAATACGCAGTATTTT
CASTTGTGGNTQYF
>TRBJ1-1|TRBV29-1|.|.
TGCAGCGTTGGGCGGATGAACACTGAAGCTTTCTTT
CSVGRMNTEAFF
>TRBJ2-7|TRBV20-1|.|TRBD2
TGCAGTGCGAGACTAGCTTACGAGCAGTACTTC
CSARLAYEQYF
>TRBJ2-3|TRBV4-1|.|TRBD1
TGCGCCAGCAGCCGGGGACAGAGCACAGATACGCAGTATTTT
CASSRGQSTDTQYF
>TRBJ2-7|TRBV7-2|.|TRBD2
TGTGCCAGCAGCACGGCATTGGCGGGAGGTAGCGAGCAGTACTTC
CASSTALAGGSEQYF
>TRBJ2-3|TRBV13|.|TRBD2
TGTGCCAGCAGCTCGGGACTAGCGGGAACAGATACGCAGTATTTT
CASSSGLAGTDTQYF
>TRBJ1-2|TRBV4-1|.|TRBD1
TGCGCCAGCAGCCAAGAGGGACAGAGCTATGGCTACACCTTC
CASSQEGQSYGYTF
>TRBJ2-5|TRBV5-1|.|.
TGCGCCAGCAGCGCAATCCAAGAGACCCAGTACTTC
CASSAIQETQYF
>TRBJ1-5|TRBV9|few|.
TGTGCCAGCAGCGTAGATCCGTTTGGCAATCAGCCCCAGCATTTT
CASSVDPFGNQPQHF
>TRBJ1-2|TRBV5-6|.|TRBD1
TGTGCCAGCAGCCGAGGACAGGGGGCTGGAGGCTACACCTTC
CASSRGQGAGGYTF
>TRBJ2-1|TRBV14|.|.
TGTGCCAGCAGCCGGGGCTACAATGAGCAGTTCTTC
CASSRGYNEQFF
>TRBJ1-1|TRBV27|once|.
TGTGCCAGCAGACCCTTACGGGAGAACACTGAAGCTTTCTTT
CASRPLRENTEAFF
>TRBJ2-3|TRBV7-9|.|TRBD2
TGTGCCAGCAGCTTAGTGGCTAGCGGGAGAAGCACAGATACGCAGTATTTT
CASSLVASGRSTDTQYF
>TRBJ2-7|TRBV5-6|.|.
TGTGCCAGCAGCTTGGCGAAGGCAGGGCCCACCTACGAGCAGTACTTC
CASSLAKAGPTYEQYF
>TRBJ2-7|TRBV5-1|.|.
TGCGCCAGCAGCTCGGGAGTAGTCAACGAGCAGTACTTC
CASSSGVVNEQYF
>TRBJ2-5|TRBV7-9|.|TRBD2
TGTGCCAGCAGCTTTTCAGCGGGAGACCGGGAGACCCAGTACTTC
CASSFSAGDRETQYF
>TRBJ2-5|TRBV25-1|.|.
TGTGCCAGCAGTGAATTGGGGGAGGCCCAGTACTTC
CASSELGEAQYF
>TRBJ2-7|TRBV4-1|.|.
TGCGCCAGCAGCCATAGGACGGTAACACGGGAGCAGTACTTC
CASSHRTVTREQYF
>TRBJ2-1|TRBV9|.|TRBD2
TGTGCCAGCAGCGTAGTCGGACTAGCGGGAGGCAATGAGCAGTTCTTC
CASSVVGLAGGNEQFF
>TRBJ1-2|TRBV25-1|.|.
TGTGCCAGCAGTATGGGACTCCGAGCTAACTATGGCTACACCTTC
CASSMGLRANYGYTF
>TRBJ2-5|TRBV29-1|.|.
TGCAGCGTCGGACCCCAAGGGGAGACCCAGTACTTC
CSVGPQGETQYF
>TRBJ2-5|TRBV11-3|once|TRBD2
TGTGCCAGCAGCTTAGAGGGACTAGCGGGAGAGACCCAGTACTTC
CASSLEGLAGETQYF